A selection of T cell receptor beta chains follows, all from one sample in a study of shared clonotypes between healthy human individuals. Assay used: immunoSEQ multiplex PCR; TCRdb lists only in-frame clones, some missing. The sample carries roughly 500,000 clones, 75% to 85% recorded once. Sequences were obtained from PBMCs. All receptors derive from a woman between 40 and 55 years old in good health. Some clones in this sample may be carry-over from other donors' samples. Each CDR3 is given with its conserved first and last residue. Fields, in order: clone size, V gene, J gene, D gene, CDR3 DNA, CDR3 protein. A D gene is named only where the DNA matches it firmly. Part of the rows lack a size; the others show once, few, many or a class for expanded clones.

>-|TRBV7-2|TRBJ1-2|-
TGTGCCAGCAGCTTAGCGTTGATGGGGAACCGTTATGGCTACACCTTC
CASSLALMGNRYGYTF
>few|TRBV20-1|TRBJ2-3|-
TGCAGTGCTCGTCCGGCAGATACGCAGTATTTT
CSARPADTQYF
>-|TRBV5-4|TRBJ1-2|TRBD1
TGTGCCAGCAGACAGGGGAAGGGAAGACAGGGCCATGGCTACACCTTC
CASRQGKGRQGHGYTF
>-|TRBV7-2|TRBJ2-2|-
TGTGCCAGCAGCCCCAGCGGACTGGGGAGCACCGGGGAGCTGTTTTTT
CASSPSGLGSTGELFF
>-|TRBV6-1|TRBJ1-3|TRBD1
TGTGCCAGCACCTTGGACAGGGTAGGAAACACCATATATTTT
CASTLDRVGNTIYF
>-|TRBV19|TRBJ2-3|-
TGTGCCAGTAGTATGCTTACAGATACGCAGTATTTT
CASSMLTDTQYF
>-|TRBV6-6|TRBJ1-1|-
TGTGCCAGCAGTTCCGGCAGTCGACCTGAAGCTTTCTTT
CASSSGSRPEAFF
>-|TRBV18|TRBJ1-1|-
TGTGCCAGCTCACCTAGGACAGCATCTATGAACACTGAAGCTTTCTTT
CASSPRTASMNTEAFF
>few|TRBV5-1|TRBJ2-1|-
TGCGCCAGCAGACAGGATATCACCTACAATGAGCAGTTCTTC
CASRQDITYNEQFF
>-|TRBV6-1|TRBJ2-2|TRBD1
TGTGCCAGCAGTGCCGGGACAGGGGTTTTTCCCGGGGAGCTGTTTTTT
CASSAGTGVFPGELFF
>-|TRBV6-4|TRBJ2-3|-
TGTGCCAGCAGTGACTCGTCCGGGGGCGGGAGAGATACGCAGTATTTT
CASSDSSGGGRDTQYF
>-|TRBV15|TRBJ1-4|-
TGTGCCACCAGCGCCCGGGTCGCAACTAATGAAAAACTGTTTTTT
CATSARVATNEKLFF
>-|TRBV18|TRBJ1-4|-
TGTGCCAGCAAAGAACAGGGATTGCATAGTGAAAAACTGTTTTTT
CASKEQGLHSEKLFF
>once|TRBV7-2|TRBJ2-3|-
TGTGCCAGCAGCCAAAACAGGGACGATACGCAGTATTTT
CASSQNRDDTQYF
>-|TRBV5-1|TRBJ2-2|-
TGCGCCAGCAGCGCAGGGTTCACCGGGGAGCTGTTTTTT
CASSAGFTGELFF
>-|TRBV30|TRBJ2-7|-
TGTGCCTGGAGTCCCGACTACTCCTACGAGCAGTACTTC
CAWSPDYSYEQYF
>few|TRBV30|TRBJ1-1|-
TGTGCCTGGAGGGACATGGGCAGGTACATGAACACTGAAGCTTTCTTT
CAWRDMGRYMNTEAFF
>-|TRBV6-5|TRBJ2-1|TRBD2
TGTGCCAGCATTCCTAGCGGAAGCAAGACGGATGAGCAGTTCTTC
CASIPSGSKTDEQFF
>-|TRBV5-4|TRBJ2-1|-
TGTGCCAGCAGCTCCCGGACTACTCACAATGAGCAGTTCTTC
CASSSRTTHNEQFF
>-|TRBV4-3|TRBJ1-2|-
TGCGCCAGCAGCCAAGATCCAGGGGCCTACTATGGCTACACCTTC
CASSQDPGAYYGYTF
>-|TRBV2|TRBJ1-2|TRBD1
TGTGCCAGCAGCGCCGGGACAGCCTATGGCTACACCTTC
CASSAGTAYGYTF
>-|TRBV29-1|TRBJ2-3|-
TGCAGCCTAGCTAGTTCCCGCACAGATACGCAGTATTTT
CSLASSRTDTQYF
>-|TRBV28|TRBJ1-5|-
TGTGCCAGCAGTTTTTATCTTGGTCAGCCCCAGCATTTT
CASSFYLGQPQHF
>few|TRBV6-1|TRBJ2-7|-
TGTGCCAGCATATGGCAGAGCTCCTACGAGCAGTACTTC
CASIWQSSYEQYF
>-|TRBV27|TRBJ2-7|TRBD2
TGTGCCAGCAGCTATTTTGGGGGGACTAGCGCAACCTACGAGCAGTACTTC
CASSYFGGTSATYEQYF
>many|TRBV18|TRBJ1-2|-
TGTGCCAGCTCACCACCGATGGCGGCGGCCTCTAACTATGGCTACACCTTC
CASSPPMAAASNYGYTF
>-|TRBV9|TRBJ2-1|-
TGTGCCAGCAGCGTCCATAGCGTCAATGAGCAGTTCTTC
CASSVHSVNEQFF
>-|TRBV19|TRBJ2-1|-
TGTGCCAGTAGTATCGACCACCAAACTATCAGTGAGCAGTTCTTC
CASSIDHQTISEQFF
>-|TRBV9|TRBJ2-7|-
TGTGCCAGCGGGCAGGCGGAAAGCTACGAGCAGTACTTC
CASGQAESYEQYF
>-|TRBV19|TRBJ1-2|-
TGTGCCAGTAGTTCACAGGAAGGAGAGTATGGCTACACCTTC
CASSSQEGEYGYTF
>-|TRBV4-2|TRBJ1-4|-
TGTGCCAGCAGCCATGGCCGGGGGGAGGAAAAACTGTTTTTT
CASSHGRGEEKLFF
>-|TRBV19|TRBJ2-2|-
TGTGCCAGTATGTCGGGGGCAGGCACCGGGGAGCTGTTTTTT
CASMSGAGTGELFF
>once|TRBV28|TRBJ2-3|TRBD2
TGTGCCAGCAGTCCGGGACTAGCGGGAGTATCAGATACGCAGTATTTT
CASSPGLAGVSDTQYF
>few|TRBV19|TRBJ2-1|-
TGTGCCAGTAGTATCGGGACCCCGGGGGAGCAGTTCTTC
CASSIGTPGEQFF
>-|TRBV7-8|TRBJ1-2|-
TGTGCCAGCAGCCCCCGGGGGTCTAAAGGCTACACCTTC
CASSPRGSKGYTF
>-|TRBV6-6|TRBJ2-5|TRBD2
TGTGCCAGCCGGACGGGAGGGCGGGAGACCCAGTACTTC
CASRTGGRETQYF
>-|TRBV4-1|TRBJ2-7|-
TGCGCCAGCAGCCAAGATCATGGGAACGGGAGATACGAGCAGTACTTC
CASSQDHGNGRYEQYF
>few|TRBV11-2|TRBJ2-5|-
TGTGCCAGCAGCCGTGGACCGACCCAAGAGACCCAGTACTTC
CASSRGPTQETQYF
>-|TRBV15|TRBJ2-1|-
TGTGCCACCAGCAGAGATCTTTTTGGTGAGCAGTTCTTC
CATSRDLFGEQFF
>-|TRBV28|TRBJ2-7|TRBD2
TGTGCCAGCATCTCGACTAGCGGGAGTGGATACGAGCAGTACTTC
CASISTSGSGYEQYF
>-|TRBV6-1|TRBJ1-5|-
TGTGCCAGCAGGGTAGGGGACCCCCAGCCCCAGCATTTT
CASRVGDPQPQHF
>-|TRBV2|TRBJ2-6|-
TGTGCCAGCTGGCGGGGCTGGGGGGCCAACGTCCTGACTTTC
CASWRGWGANVLTF
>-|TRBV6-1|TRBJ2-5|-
TGTGCCAGCAGTGAAATAACAGGGAAACAAGAGACCCAGTACTTC
CASSEITGKQETQYF
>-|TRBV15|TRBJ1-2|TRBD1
TGTGCCACCAGCAGAGATCACGGGACAGACTACTATGGCTACACCTTC
CATSRDHGTDYYGYTF
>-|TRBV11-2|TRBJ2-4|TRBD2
TGTGCCAGCAGCGCGGGACTAGCGGGAGGGCAAAACATTCAGTACTTC
CASSAGLAGGQNIQYF
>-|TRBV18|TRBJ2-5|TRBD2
TGTGCCAGCTCACCACCCGCGGGAGGACCAAAAGAGACCCAGTACTTC
CASSPPAGGPKETQYF